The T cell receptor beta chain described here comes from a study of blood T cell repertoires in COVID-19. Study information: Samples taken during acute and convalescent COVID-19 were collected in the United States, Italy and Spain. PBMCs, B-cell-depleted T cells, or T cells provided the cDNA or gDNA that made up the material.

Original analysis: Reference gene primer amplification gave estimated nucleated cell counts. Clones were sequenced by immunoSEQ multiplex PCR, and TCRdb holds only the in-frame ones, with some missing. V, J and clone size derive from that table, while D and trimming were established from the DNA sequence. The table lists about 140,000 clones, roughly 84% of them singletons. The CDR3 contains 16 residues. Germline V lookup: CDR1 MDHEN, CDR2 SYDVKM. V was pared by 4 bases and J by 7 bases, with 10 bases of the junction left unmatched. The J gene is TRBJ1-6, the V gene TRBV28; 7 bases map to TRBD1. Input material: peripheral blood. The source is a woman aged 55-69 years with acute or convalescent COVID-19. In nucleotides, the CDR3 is TGTGCCAGCAGTTCTCTACAGGGGTTGAGGAATTCACCCCTCCACTTT. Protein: CASSSLQGLRNSPLHF.